This T cell receptor (beta chain) was observed in a study of Ad26.COV2.S vaccination and SARS-CoV-2 variants. Clones were sequenced by immunoSEQ multiplex PCR, and TCRdb holds only the in-frame ones, with some missing. The sample consists of fewer than 400,000 clones, about nine tenths of them appearing once. As for treatment: roughly 19 received Ad26.COV2.S at low or high dose, single or two shots; 5 received placebo; per-sample allocation not given. Material that was analyzed had been drawn on day 63 after the first vaccine or placebo injection. The material sequenced was peripheral blood, taken in a trial of Ad26.COV2.S vaccine versus placebo. This receptor was identified in a person aged 18-65 years who received the Ad26.COV2.S COVID-19 vaccine or a placebo.

CDR3 sequence (DNA): TGTGCCAGCAGTGAAGGGGGGGACTACGAGCAGTACTTC. Translated, it gives CASSEGGDYEQYF. The chain recombines TRBV2 with TRBJ2-7; D possibly corresponds to TRBD2 (6 bases). Germline V gene lookup returns CDR1 SNHLY and CDR2 FYNNEI. Between the trimmed V and J ends, which lost 1 base and 3 bases, there was a span of 7 bases. This CDR3 is 13 amino acids long.